Each of the 32 T cell receptor beta chains below was sequenced from the same sample in a study of post-analysis software for immune sequencing data. General study results and limits: In patients, TRBV5-6, TRBV5-1 and TRBV20-1 belonged to five TRBV segments found more frequently than in controls.

Their antigens remain unidentified. The library was made from cDNA and included unique molecular identifiers. Each CDR3 protein is one row after TCRdb ran MiXCR on the PCR reads. The repertoire holds a few hundred thousand distinct CDR3 sequences, with around 36% as singletons. Sequencing input: blood. The receptors here all came from a girl aged 2 to 17 with multiple sclerosis.

A few counts support this clonotype. The chain employs TRBV11-2 and TRBJ2-3, with D possibly TRBD2 on 5 matching bases. This CDR3 is built from 13 residues. Germline loops: CDR1 SGHAT, CDR2 FQNNGV. The V end was cut by 5 bases, the J end by 4 bases, with 10 bases between. The CDR3 DNA follows: TGTGCCAGCAGCCCGTACGGGGCAGATACGCAGTATTTT. Residues: CASSPYGADTQYF.

A few counts support this clonotype. The chain employs TRBV27 and TRBJ1-2; a possible D gene is TRBD1 (5 bases). Germline V gene sequence: CDR1 MNHEY, CDR2 SMNVEV (reference sequence). The CDR3 contains 15 residues. The germline V and J ends were trimmed by 5 bases and 5 bases, with 18 bases remaining between them. The CDR3 reads CASSPLAGPGYGYTF. The CDR3 nucleotides are TGTGCCAGCAGTCCCCTCGCGGGGCCGGGGTATGGCTACACCTTC.

The chain uses TRBV4-1 and TRBJ2-2; 9 bases agree with TRBD2. Germline CDR1 MGHRA, CDR2 YSYEKL. V lost 0 bases, J lost 0 bases, and 5 bases stayed unmatched. This CDR3 is built from 18 residues. The CDR3 spells CASSQEAGGGANTGELFF. The CDR3 DNA reads TGCGCCAGCAGCCAAGAGGCCGGCGGGGGGGCGAACACCGGGGAGCTGTTTTTT.

The chain employs TRBV27 and TRBJ2-3; D is unclear. Deletions cut 1 base from V and 5 bases from J, with 7 bases between. This CDR3 has 13 residues. Germline-derived CDR1 and CDR2 are MNHEY and SMNVEV (reference sequence). CDR3 coding DNA: TGTGCCAGCAGTTTATGGGAAGGAGATACGCAGTATTTT. Translated, it gives CASSLWEGDTQYF.

This clonotype has ten or more counts. This chain's CDR3 is CASSSPGLAGETQYF. For the CDR3, the DNA is TGTGCCAGCAGCTCACCGGGACTAGCGGGGGAGACCCAGTACTTC. The chain is built from TRBV7-2 and TRBJ2-5, with 13 nucleotides matching TRBD2. Germline-derived CDR1 and CDR2 are SGHTA and FQGNSA. This CDR3 contains 15 residues. V shed 4 bases and J 5 bases; nucleotides not matched to a gene: 4.

This clonotype was recorded a few times. This chain connects TRBV5-1 to TRBJ1-4, with TRBD1 matching 7 bases. V trimming: 4 bases; J trimming: 7 bases; junction bases outside the gene matches: 10. The germline V gene has CDR1 SGHRS and CDR2 YFSETQ. This CDR3 has 15 residues. As DNA, the CDR3 is TGCGCCAGCAGCCCAGCACAGGGGAGTCTTGAAAAACTGTTTTTT. Translating it yields CASSPAQGSLEKLFF.

The chain is built from TRBV3-1 and TRBJ1-2; no firm D call. V lost 1 base to trimming and J lost 7 bases, with 10 bases between them. Germline V gene sequence: CDR1 LGHDT, CDR2 YNNKEL (reference sequence). This CDR3 is 13 amino acids long. In nucleotides, the CDR3 is TGTGCCAGCAGCCAAGCCCGTGCCAGTGGCTACACCTTC. Amino acids: CASSQARASGYTF.

The rearrangement links TRBV27 to TRBJ2-3; 9 bases fit TRBD2. The germline V gene has CDR1 MNHEY and CDR2 SMNVEV (reference sequence). Trimming removed 2 bases from V and 6 bases from J; junction bases left unmatched: 18. The CDR3 contains 19 residues. The CDR3 bases are TGTGCCAGCAGTTTACGTTCGGGACTAGCTTATGTTCCTATGGATACGCAGTATTTT. Its protein is CASSLRSGLAYVPMDTQYF.

The chain recombines TRBV6-2 or TRBV6-3 with TRBJ1-2; no clear D. The CDR3 length is 13 residues. Between the trimmed V and J ends, which lost 6 bases and 0 bases, there was a span of 8 bases. The germline V gene encodes CDR1 MNHEY and CDR2 SVGEGT. The CDR3 reads CASRGSTNYGYTF. The CDR3 DNA reads as TGTGCCAGCAGAGGCAGTACTAACTATGGCTACACCTTC.

The table lists this clonotype with a few counts. V gene TRBV29-1 combines with J gene TRBJ2-1; 8 bases align to TRBD2. This CDR3 contains 15 residues. V shed 4 bases and J 4 bases; nucleotides not matched to a gene: 9. Germline assignment: CDR1 SQVTM and CDR2 ANQGSEA. As DNA, the CDR3 is TGCAGCGTTGTTACGAGCGGGGGCATATACAATGAGCAGTTCTTC. Translated: CSVVTSGGIYNEQFF.

The chain carries TRBV5-4 and TRBJ1-2, with 11 bases identical to TRBD1. Looked up from germline, CDR1 is SGHNT and CDR2 is YYREEE (reference sequence). After removal of 4 bases from V and 8 bases from J, the junction contained 10 bases not matched to a gene. This CDR3 comprises 15 residues. The CDR3 nucleotides read TGTGCCAGCAGCCCTCCCCCGGACAGGGGGCTAGGCTACACCTTC. Translated: CASSPPPDRGLGYTF.

Concerning this clonotype itself: At one end the junction does not follow the germline gene, possibly because of a read error. The CDR3 DNA follows: TGCAGTGCTACCCGTTGGGCGGGGTCTTACTCCCACGAGCAGTACTTC. This translates into CSATRWAGSYSHEQYF. This sequence joins TRBV20-1 and TRBJ2-7; a possible D gene is TRBD2 (6 bases). CDR1 and CDR2 (germline): DFQATT, SNEGSKA (reference sequence). The CDR3 has 16 amino acids.

The rearrangement links TRBV5-5 to TRBJ1-3; maybe TRBD1 (6 bases). In germline, CDR1 is SGHKS, CDR2 YYEKEE (reference sequence). V was cut by 0 bases and J by 2 bases, with 9 bases left in between. The CDR3 sequence is 15 residues long. Written as DNA, the CDR3 is TGTGCCAGCAGCTTGGAACAGGGACCTGGAAACACCATATATTTT. Protein sequence: CASSLEQGPGNTIYF. Filled out from reference TRBV5-5 and TRBJ1-3, the complete variable domain reads DAGVTQSPTHLIKTRGQQVTLRCSPISGHKSVSWYQQVLGQGPQFIFQYYEKEERGRGNFPDRFSARQFPNYSSELNVNALLLGDSALYLCASSLEQGPGNTIYFGEGSWLTVV.

The chain recombines TRBV5-1 with TRBJ2-6; D is unresolved. Germline V gene sequence: CDR1 SGHRS, CDR2 YFSETQ. CDR3 length equals 15 residues. Between the trimmed V and J ends, which lost 0 bases and 5 bases, there was a span of 9 bases. CDR3: CASSLVSNRANVLTF. In nucleotides, the CDR3 is TGCGCCAGCAGCTTGGTATCTAACAGGGCCAACGTCCTGACTTTC.

This chain joins TRBV5-1 and TRBJ2-6; a possible D gene is TRBD1 (6 bases). Trimming removed 4 bases from V and 13 bases from J, with 18 bases in between. Germline CDR1 is SGHRS and CDR2 is YFSETQ. The CDR3 has 14 residues. The DNA for the CDR3 is TGCGCCAGCAGCCCACAGGGTAATGTTGAAGTCCTGACTTTC. As protein: CASSPQGNVEVLTF.

The J gene is TRBJ2-3, the V gene TRBV3-1, with D possibly matching TRBD2 (6 bases). V shed 7 bases and J shed 6 bases, with 20 bases lying between them. This CDR3 comprises 15 residues. Looked up from germline, CDR1 is LGHDT and CDR2 is YNNKEL (reference sequence). CDR3 DNA: TGTGCCAGCACCCCACCCGGGACTCTCACGGATACGCAGTATTTT. Amino acid sequence: CASTPPGTLTDTQYF.

This clonotype was seen more than once but under ten times. The chain links TRBV28 to TRBJ2-5, with 11 bases lining up with TRBD1. J lost 4 bases, V lost 2 bases, and 9 bases had no gene match. The germline CDR1 and CDR2 sequences are MDHEN and SYDVKM. This CDR3 region has 17 residues. This CDR3 reads CASSLPGTGGVGETQYF. The CDR3 nucleotides are TGTGCCAGCAGTTTACCTGGGACAGGGGGAGTTGGAGAGACCCAGTACTTC.

The rearrangement links TRBV20-1 to TRBJ1-5; the D is unclear. The CDR3 runs 14 residues. Germline V CDR1 and CDR2: DFQATT, SNEGSKA (reference sequence). V was clipped by 1 base and J by 7 bases, with 14 bases between them. CDR3 DNA: TGCAGTGCTAGAGGGACGGCGAGTGGGCAGCCCCAGCATTTT. This encodes CSARGTASGQPQHF.

The chain links TRBV11-2 to TRBJ2-1; 7 positions agree with TRBD1. The V segment lost 3 bases and the J segment 3 bases; nucleotides outside the gene matches: 8. This CDR3 has 16 residues. CDR1 is SGHAT and CDR2 is FQNNGV in the germline V gene. The CDR3 DNA is TGTGCCAGCAGCTTGCTGACAGGGCCAAACTACAATGAGCAGTTCTTC. It translates to CASSLLTGPNYNEQFF.

As to this clonotype: One junction end disagrees with the germline gene, perhaps due to a read error. This chain links TRBV7-8 with TRBJ2-1, with D hard to call. This CDR3 is 12 amino acids long. Germline V CDR1 and CDR2: SGHVS, FQNEAQ. The CDR3 reads CANSAASNEQFF. The CDR3 nucleotides are TGTGCCAACAGCGCGGCTAGCAATGAGCAGTTCTTC. The complete variable domain, with remaining parts taken from reference TRBV7-8 and TRBJ2-1, reads GAGVSQSPRYKVAKRGQDVALRCDPISGHVSLFWYQQALGQGPEFLTYFQNEAQLDKSGLPSDRFFAERPEGSVSTLKIQRTQQEDSAVYLCANSAASNEQFFGPGTRLTVL.

This clonotype was seen more than once but under ten times. The V gene is TRBV5-1, the J gene TRBJ2-6; D gene uncertain. V lost 0 bases to trimming and J lost 7 bases, with 17 bases between them. Germline CDR1 and CDR2: SGHRS and YFSETQ. The CDR3 extends over 17 amino acids. The chain's CDR3 is CASSLGPDTQVANVLTF. Written as DNA, the CDR3 is TGCGCCAGCAGCTTGGGCCCTGACACCCAAGTAGCCAACGTCCTGACTTTC.

This clonotype was counted only a few times. V gene TRBV5-1 combines with J gene TRBJ1-1; 8 bases are shared with TRBD1. The CDR3 consists of 14 residues. J gave up 6 bases and V 6 bases, and 10 bases lay outside the gene matches. Per germline, CDR1 SGHRS and CDR2 YFSETQ. This CDR3 is CASITDRGWAEAFF. The CDR3 DNA is TGCGCCAGCATAACTGACAGGGGCTGGGCTGAAGCTTTCTTT.

This clonotype came up a few times. The CDR3 DNA follows: TGCGCCAGCAGCTTGGGGTCAGGGGATGGCGAGCAGTTCTTC. This codes for CASSLGSGDGEQFF. V gene TRBV5-1 combines with J gene TRBJ2-1; weak D call: TRBD1 (6 bases). Germline V gives CDR1 SGHRS, CDR2 YFSETQ. This CDR3 region has 14 residues. The V gene lost 0 bases and the J gene lost 10 bases, with 14 bases spanning the gap.

This clonotype has a handful of counts. V usage is TRBV4-1 and J usage is TRBJ1-2; D may be TRBD1 (5 bases). CDR1 MGHRA and CDR2 YSYEKL come from the germline V gene. The CDR3 has 13 residues. Deletions cut 0 bases from V and 8 bases from J, with 10 bases between. The CDR3 region is CASSQDRGAGYTF. In DNA form, the CDR3 reads TGCGCCAGCAGCCAAGATCGAGGGGCCGGCTACACCTTC.

Concerning this clonotype: One end of the junction does not line up with germline, which may come from a read error. The V and J genes are TRBV5-1 and TRBJ2-4, with D unresolved. The germline V gene encodes CDR1 SGHRS and CDR2 YFSETQ. The CDR3 totals 12 residues. The CDR3 loop reads CASSSGKNILYF. CDR3 DNA sequence: TGCGCCAGCAGCTCCGGTAAAAACATTCTGTACTTC.

This clonotype was counted many times. The chain employs TRBV5-5 and TRBJ1-2; D remains ambiguous. The CDR3 consists of 13 residues. Per the germline V gene, CDR1 is SGHKS and CDR2 is YYEKEE (reference sequence). V lost 0 bases and J lost 5, with 8 bases in between. CDR3 sequence reads: CASSLESDYGYTF. CDR3 DNA sequence: TGTGCCAGCAGCTTGGAATCCGATTATGGCTACACCTTC.

This clonotype was seen more than once but under ten times. This rearrangement joins TRBV20-1 to TRBJ1-1; 10 bases are a match to TRBD1. Unmatched junction bases numbered 9, after V lost 4 bases and J lost 7 bases. This CDR3 has 14 amino acids. CDR1 DFQATT and CDR2 SNEGSKA come from the germline V gene (reference sequence). The CDR3 here is CSATTTGGGGEAFF. The CDR3 DNA sequence: TGCAGTGCTACAACGACAGGGGGCGGGGGTGAAGCTTTCTTT.

At least ten counts were recorded for this clonotype. The chain links TRBV6-2 or TRBV6-3 to TRBJ2-5; D unclear. Germline-derived CDR1 and CDR2 are MNHEY and SVGEGT. V lost 5 bases to trimming and J lost 7 bases, with 11 bases between them. The CDR3 is made up of 12 amino acids. The CDR3 sequence: CASSRDHSTQYF. The CDR3 DNA reads as TGTGCCAGCAGTCGCGACCATTCGACCCAGTACTTC.

This CDR3 reads CAIREGNGYTF. CDR3 sequence (DNA): TGTGCCATCCGGGAGGGAAATGGCTACACCTTC. The chain uses TRBV10-3 and TRBJ1-2; no definite D call. Germline CDR1 reads ENHRY; CDR2 reads SYGVKD. Deletions cut 8 bases from V and 6 bases from J, with 10 bases between. CDR3 length equals 11 residues.

The chain uses TRBV7-2 and TRBJ2-1; unclear D gene. The better agreement between TRBJ2-7 and the DNA end casts doubt on the J call. CDR3 size: 12 residues. Germline values: CDR1 SGHTA, CDR2 FQGNSA. CDR3 nucleotide sequence: TGTGCCAGCAGCTTACGATACAATGAGCAGTACTTC. It specifies CASSLRYNEQYF.

Worth noting for this clonotype: The junction departs from the called germline gene at one end, perhaps through a read error. This chain uses TRBV20-1 with TRBJ2-5; D remains unclear. Per germline, CDR1 DFQATT and CDR2 SNEGSKA (reference sequence). This CDR3 contains 13 residues. CDR3 amino acids: CSARVGFQETQYF. CDR3 DNA sequence: TGCAGTGCTAGAGTCGGTTTCCAAGAGACGCAGTACTTC.

The rearrangement uses TRBV20-1 and TRBJ2-7; tentatively, D is TRBD1 (5 bases). This CDR3 has 15 residues. The germline V gene has CDR1 DFQATT and CDR2 SNEGSKA (reference sequence). V was clipped by 5 bases and J by 0 bases, with 17 bases between them. CDR3 coding DNA: TGCAGTGCTGGAAGGCAGGGCCAGGGCTCCTACGAGCAGTACTTC. Residues: CSAGRQGQGSYEQYF.